This T cell receptor (beta chain) was profiled in a study of shared clonotypes between healthy human individuals. Overall study context: Aged between 18 and 49, the donors were a couple of women and a few men. Donors had three CD4 naive, three CD4 memory, two CD8 naive and one CD8 memory plate apiece.

Whole-study results and caveats: A few donors held about 5.1% of naive CD4 clonotypes in common.

Sequencing was performed with immunoSEQ multiplex PCR; in TCRdb, only in-frame clones are kept and a portion is missing. The table lists fewer than 850,000 clones, approximately 79% of them singletons. This clone was observed at least ten times. The antigen remains undetermined. CDR3 length: 14 amino acids. Trimming removed 8 bases at V and 2 bases at J, with 15 bases between. Germline CDR1 reads SGHAT; CDR2 reads FQNNGV. This sequence was found in a woman in her thirties in good health. The chain employs TRBV11-2 and TRBJ2-5, with D perhaps TRBD2 (5 bases). Source material: memory CD4+ T cells sorted from blood. Subset indicated: CD45RA-negative fraction. This chain's CDR3 is CASGSGAFQETQYF. In DNA, the CDR3 is TGTGCCAGCGGGAGCGGTGCCTTTCAAGAGACCCAGTACTTC.